The 31 T cell receptor beta chains below all came from one sample that was sequenced in a study of blood T cells in healthy people across ages. Then a second PCR, running about 6 to 11 cycles, was carried out with a sample-barcoded 5' primer and a J-beta primer mix. MiXCR, applied by TCRdb to the 5' RACE reads, yields one record per CDR3 protein. Of about 1.5 million distinct CDR3 sequences listed, approximately 40% are singletons. The sample taken for sequencing was blood. The receptor set was obtained from a woman between 18 and 29 years old in good health.

Points on this clonotype: One junction end does not reproduce the germline sequence, and a read error may be involved. The chain has TRBV4-1 and TRBJ2-5; D tentatively reads TRBD1 or TRBD2 (5 bases each). Germline V gives CDR1 MGHRA, CDR2 YSYEKL. The CDR3 is 15 amino acids. The CDR3 bases are TGCGCCAACAGCGCCGGACTGGGGGTCTTAGGGACCCAGTACTTC. Residues: CANSAGLGVLGTQYF.

The chain links TRBV12-3 or TRBV12-4 to TRBJ2-1, with 11 bases identical to TRBD1. This CDR3 comprises 15 residues. After removal of 6 bases from V and 4 bases from J, the junction contained 5 bases not matched to a gene. CDR3 protein: CASSRDRGFYNEQFF. The CDR3 DNA sequence: TGTGCCAGCAGCCGGGACAGGGGGTTTTACAATGAGCAGTTCTTC.

The V and J genes are TRBV18 and TRBJ2-3; D is possibly TRBD1 (5 bases). Germline V gene lookup returns CDR1 KGHSH and CDR2 LQKENI. This CDR3 contains 13 residues. Trimming left V 0 bases short and J 5 bases short, with 6 bases between. Here the CDR3 reads CASSPPQGDTQYF. The CDR3 DNA reads as TGTGCCAGCTCACCACCGCAGGGAGATACGCAGTATTTT.

This chain joins TRBV6-6 and TRBJ1-4; D might be TRBD1 (6 bases). The germline CDR1 and CDR2 sequences are MNHNY and SVGAGI (reference sequence). The CDR3 length is 14 residues. V gave up 6 bases and J gave up 7 bases, with 15 bases separating them. CDR3 sequence: CASRQTGNVEKLFF. As DNA, the CDR3 is TGTGCCAGCAGGCAAACAGGGAATGTTGAAAAACTGTTTTTT.

Turning to this clonotype: One junction end disagrees with the germline gene, perhaps due to a read error. The chain recombines TRBV12-3 or TRBV12-4 with TRBJ2-7; 7 nucleotides agree with TRBD2. The CDR3 sequence is 15 residues long. CDR3 sequence reads: CAGRESGGSSYELYF. CDR3 in DNA: TGTGCCGGCAGAGAATCTGGCGGGAGCTCCTACGAGCTGTACTTC.

The chain joins TRBV6-1 to TRBJ1-1; 9 bases line up with TRBD1. Germline V CDR1 and CDR2: MNHNS, SASEGT. V gave up 3 bases and J gave up 4 bases; unmatched junction bases: 6. The length of the CDR3 is 15 residues. The CDR3 DNA sequence: TGTGCCAGCAGTGAGGACAGGGGCGGAAGCACTGAAGCTTTCTTT. Protein product: CASSEDRGGSTEAFF.

The V and J genes are TRBV2 and TRBJ2-1, with 8 positions matching TRBD2. V shed 6 bases, J shed 4 bases, and the junction held 8 bases outside the gene matches. The CDR3 covers 15 residues. Germline lookup yields CDR1 SNHLY and CDR2 FYNNEI. The CDR3 here is CASRGMAGGYNEQFF. DNA of the CDR3: TGTGCCAGCAGAGGGATGGCGGGGGGATACAATGAGCAGTTCTTC.

V is TRBV25-1 and J is TRBJ1-5, with D tentatively TRBD1 (5 bases). Germline values: CDR1 MGHDK, CDR2 SYGVNS. V was cut by 2 bases and J by 4 bases, with 9 bases left in between. The CDR3 sequence is 14 residues long. The chain's CDR3 is CASSEAGDNQPQHF. In DNA, the CDR3 is TGTGCCAGCAGTGAAGCGGGGGATAATCAGCCCCAGCATTTT.

There are a few counts of this clonotype. V and J are TRBV4-1 and TRBJ2-1, with D possibly TRBD2 on 6 matching bases. V was shortened by 10 bases and J by 1 base, with 17 bases between the two germline ends. Germline CDR1 and CDR2: MGHRA and YSYEKL. The CDR3 has 15 amino acids. The CDR3 sequence: CATREDYASYNEQFF. The CDR3, as DNA: TGCGCCACCAGGGAGGATTACGCTTCCTACAATGAGCAGTTCTTC.

The chain employs TRBV7-9 and TRBJ2-1, with a tentative D call TRBD2 (6 bases). Germline V gene lookup returns CDR1 SEHNR and CDR2 FQNEAQ (reference sequence). CDR3 length: 17 amino acids. V was cut by 4 bases and J by 7 bases, with 23 bases left in between. The CDR3 loop reads CASSSSSISGARNEQFF. The CDR3 region has the DNA TGTGCCAGCAGCTCCAGCAGTATATCGGGAGCTCGTAATGAGCAGTTCTTC. The full variable domain, with the rest looked up from reference TRBV7-9 and TRBJ2-1, is DTGVSQNPRHKITKRGQNVTFRCDPISEHNRLYWYRQTLGQGPEFLTYFQNEAQLEKSRLLSDRFSAERPKGSFSTLEIQRTEQGDSAMYLCASSSSSISGARNEQFFGPGTRLTVL.

The chain couples TRBV2 to TRBJ2-1, with TRBD2 matching over 7 bases. The CDR3 consists of 16 residues. Germline V CDR1 and CDR2: SNHLY, FYNNEI. Trimming cost V 1 base and J 4 bases; bases outside gene matches: 7. The CDR3 loop reads CASSEEDLAVYNEQFF. The CDR3 DNA follows: TGTGCCAGCAGTGAAGAGGACCTAGCGGTTTACAATGAGCAGTTCTTC.

This chain links TRBV9 with TRBJ2-5; D remains ambiguous. V lost 5 bases to trimming and J lost 2 bases, with 13 bases between them. This CDR3 is 14 amino acids long. In germline, CDR1 is SGDLS, CDR2 YYNGEE. This CDR3 is CASRARISQETQYF. For the CDR3, the DNA is TGTGCCAGCAGGGCGAGGATATCACAAGAGACCCAGTACTTC. The variable domain in full, completed from reference TRBV9 and TRBJ2-5, reads DSGVTQTPKHLITATGQRVTLRCSPRSGDLSVYWYQQSLDQGLQFLIQYYNGEERAKGNILERFSAQQFPDLHSELNLSSLELGDSALYFCASRARISQETQYFGPGTRLLVL.

The chain is built from TRBV7-2 and TRBJ2-7; 9 nucleotides align to TRBD1. The V segment lost 5 bases and the J segment 5 bases; nucleotides outside the gene matches: 13. The length of the CDR3 is 16 residues. Germline loops: CDR1 SGHTA, CDR2 FQGNSA. Here the CDR3 reads CASSPTVRDRVHEQYF. The CDR3 DNA reads as TGTGCCAGCAGCCCCACGGTCCGGGACAGGGTACACGAGCAGTACTTC. The entire variable domain, with the rest obtained from reference TRBV7-2 and TRBJ2-7, is as follows: GAGVSQSPSNKVTEKGKDVELRCDPISGHTALYWYRQSLGQGLEFLIYFQGNSAPDKSGLPSDRFSAERTGGSVSTLTIQRTQQEDSAVYLCASSPTVRDRVHEQYFGPGTRLTVT.

This clonotype was counted a few times. V and J are TRBV28 and TRBJ2-5; D is undetermined. This CDR3 contains 14 residues. V was cut by 3 bases and J by 2 bases, with 10 bases left in between. Germline values: CDR1 MDHEN, CDR2 SYDVKM. DNA for the CDR3: TGTGCCAGCAGTTTGGCTCCCAGACAAGAGACCCAGTACTTC. Its translation is CASSLAPRQETQYF.

The chain carries TRBV6-1 and TRBJ2-3; 7 nucleotides align to TRBD1. This CDR3 has 15 amino acids. Trimming took 6 bases from V and 0 from J; bases not matched to a gene: 6. From germline, CDR1 is MNHNS and CDR2 SASEGT. The CDR3 region has the DNA TGTGCCAGCAGACCGGGACAGCTAAGCACAGATACGCAGTATTTT. Its protein product is CASRPGQLSTDTQYF.

The chain employs TRBV7-8 and TRBJ1-6, with D tentatively TRBD1 (5 bases). Germline CDR1 reads SGHVS; CDR2 reads FQNEAQ. CDR3 length: 18 amino acids. Trimming pared 4 bases from V and 6 bases from J, leaving 22 bases between. CDR3: CASSSIGALGSVNSPLHF. DNA for the CDR3: TGTGCCAGCAGCTCGATAGGGGCTTTGGGGAGTGTTAATTCACCCCTCCACTTT. Full variable domain (remainder filled in from reference TRBV7-8 and TRBJ1-6): GAGVSQSPRYKVAKRGQDVALRCDPISGHVSLFWYQQALGQGPEFLTYFQNEAQLDKSGLPSDRFFAERPEGSVSTLKIQRTQQEDSAVYLCASSSIGALGSVNSPLHFGNGTRLTVT.

J is TRBJ2-5 and V is TRBV9, with 11 bases matching TRBD2. This CDR3 spans 16 amino acids. The V gene's germline CDR1 is SGDLS and CDR2 YYNGEE. Trimming took 2 bases from V and 1 from J; bases not matched to a gene: 4. CDR3 coding DNA: TGTGCCAGCAGCGTGAGTAGCGGGGGGGCCCAAGAGACCCAGTACTTC. It encodes CASSVSSGGAQETQYF.

V is TRBV5-1 and J is TRBJ2-3, with D perhaps TRBD2 (5 bases). V was cut by 3 bases and J by 5 bases, with 19 bases left in between. Germline values: CDR1 SGHRS, CDR2 YFSETQ. This CDR3 comprises 16 residues. As DNA, the CDR3 is TGCGCCAGCAGCTCCCGTCACTCTGTTCGGGGAGATACGCAGTATTTT. The encoded protein is CASSSRHSVRGDTQYF.

This clonotype was counted a single time. The J gene is TRBJ1-6, the V gene TRBV12-3 or TRBV12-4, with D tentatively TRBD1 (5 bases). V lost 8 bases and J lost 5, with 19 bases in between. The CDR3 runs to 16 residues. The chain's CDR3 is CASPSPSRVNNSPLHF. The CDR3 nucleotides read TGTGCCAGCCCTTCCCCCTCCAGGGTAAATAATTCACCCCTCCACTTT.

The J gene is TRBJ1-5, the V gene TRBV5-1; D may be TRBD1 (5 bases). V was clipped by 2 bases and J by 1 base, with 13 bases between them. CDR3 size: 16 residues. CDR1 SGHRS and CDR2 YFSETQ come from the germline V gene. CDR3 coding DNA: TGCGCCAGCAGCTTCATCCCCGCAGGGAGCAATCAGCCCCAGCATTTT. Amino acid sequence: CASSFIPAGSNQPQHF.

About this clonotype itself: A junction end diverges from the germline sequence, so it may reflect a read error. V usage is TRBV12-3 or TRBV12-4 and J usage is TRBJ1-2, with 11 bases fitting TRBD1. This CDR3 spans 13 amino acids. CDR3 in amino acids: CASRTGGGYGCTF. In DNA form, the CDR3 reads TGTGCCAGCCGGACAGGGGGCGGCTATGGCTGCACCTTC.

The table lists this clonotype with a few counts. The rearrangement joins TRBV7-6 to TRBJ2-1, with 10 bases lining up with TRBD2. The CDR3 runs to 15 residues. V lost 1 base, J lost 8 bases, and 5 bases stayed unmatched. Germline lookup yields CDR1 SGHVS and CDR2 FNYEAQ. In DNA form, the CDR3 reads TGTGCCAGCAGCTTAGAACCTAGCGGGGGCTATGAGCAGTTCTTC. Translated, it gives CASSLEPSGGYEQFF.

This chain uses TRBV12-3 or TRBV12-4 with TRBJ2-7; the match to TRBD1 covers 8 bases. The CDR3 consists of 13 residues. V lost 4 bases to trimming and J lost 3 bases; unmatched junction nucleotides: 2. The DNA for the CDR3 is TGTGCCAGCAGTTGGACAGGGCGCTACGAGCAGTACTTC. It is translated as CASSWTGRYEQYF.

The chain combines TRBV6-1 with TRBJ2-1, with 7 bases that match TRBD2. The CDR3 sequence is 13 residues long. Trimming took 7 bases from V and 8 from J; bases not matched to a gene: 8. Per germline, CDR1 MNHNS and CDR2 SASEGT. The CDR3 DNA reads as TGTGCCAGCATACGGGGGGTTATCGATGAGCAGTTCTTC. As protein: CASIRGVIDEQFF.

The chain uses TRBV9 and TRBJ1-2; 8 bases agree with TRBD1. The CDR3 totals 15 residues. Trimming at V came to 4 bases and at J to 3 bases, leaving 8 bases not matched to a gene. The germline V gene encodes CDR1 SGDLS and CDR2 YYNGEE. CDR3 bases: TGTGCCAGCAGCTCAGGACAGGGAGGGGACTATGGCTACACCTTC. This sequence encodes CASSSGQGGDYGYTF.

This clonotype was picked up a small number of times. The chain has TRBV20-1 and TRBJ1-6; weak D call: TRBD1 (5 bases). The CDR3 sequence is 16 residues long. V gave up 5 bases and J gave up 6 bases, with 20 bases separating them. Per the germline V gene, CDR1 is DFQATT and CDR2 is SNEGSKA (reference sequence). DNA of the CDR3: TGCAGTGCTCGAACACCCCGGGGAGGGACTAATTCACCCCTCCACTTT. It specifies CSARTPRGGTNSPLHF.

In its sample, this clonotype was seen a few times. This chain connects TRBV12-3 or TRBV12-4 to TRBJ2-7; 8 bases fit TRBD2. The V segment lost 3 bases and the J segment 2 bases; nucleotides outside the gene matches: 9. This CDR3 is built from 16 residues. The CDR3 region is CASSFRHKGLAYEQYF. The CDR3, as DNA: TGTGCCAGCAGTTTCAGGCATAAGGGACTAGCCTACGAGCAGTACTTC.

This clonotype was observed at least ten times. V gene TRBV10-3 combines with J gene TRBJ1-2; tentatively, D is TRBD1 (6 bases). There are 13 residues in the CDR3. Trimming took 11 bases from V and 4 from J, leaving 17 bases between them. CDR1 is ENHRY, CDR2 SYGVKD, per germline. CDR3 coding DNA: TGTGCCGCCTGGCAGGGGCCGGGCTATGGCTACACCTTC. Translation gives CAAWQGPGYGYTF.

V gene TRBV5-4 combines with J gene TRBJ1-1; 8 bases match TRBD1. CDR3 size: 12 residues. Losses at the gene ends were 0 bases for V and 10 bases for J; bases not matched to a gene: 2. The V gene's germline CDR1 is SGHNT and CDR2 YYREEE (reference sequence). The CDR3 region has the DNA TGTGCCAGCAGCTTGGCCGACAGGGGAGCTTTCTTT. The encoded protein is CASSLADRGAFF.

This clonotype has more than one count but fewer than ten. The V and J genes are TRBV15 and TRBJ2-7; 7 bases align to TRBD2. This CDR3 has 15 residues. With 3 bases clipped from V and 2 bases from J, the junction kept 7 bases outside the gene matches. From germline, CDR1 is LNHNV and CDR2 YYDKDF (reference sequence). The CDR3 DNA is TGTGCCACCAGCAGTGGGGTCGGACTAGCCTACGAGCAGTACTTC. Amino acids: CATSSGVGLAYEQYF.

V gene TRBV10-3 combines with J gene TRBJ2-7; D is perhaps TRBD1 or TRBD2 (6 bases each). TRBJ2-5 matches the DNA end more closely, so the J call is doubtful. CDR3 length: 13 amino acids. CDR1 and CDR2 from the germline V gene are ENHRY and SYGVKD. The CDR3 DNA is TGTGCCATCAGTTCAAGGGGGGAGGAGACCCAGTACTTC. This translates into CAISSRGEETQYF.